This T cell receptor (beta chain) was observed in a study of control samples from healthy donors and cancer patients. Libraries were prepared by immunoSEQ multiplex PCR; TCRdb keeps only in-frame clonotypes and omits some of them. The sample carries around 75,000 clones, over 80% recorded once. The germline V and J ends were trimmed by 2 bases and 2 bases, with 8 bases remaining between them. The CDR3 runs to 14 residues. CDR1 is WNHNN, CDR2 SYGVQD, per germline (reference sequence). The chain is built from TRBV10-1 and TRBJ2-3, with D possibly TRBD2 on 5 matching bases. The sequence came from a woman aged 55 to 70 in good health. Sequencing was done on a sample of blood. CDR3 nucleotides: TGCGCCAGCAGTGAGGACTACCCCACAGATACGCAGTATTTT. Translating it yields CASSEDYPTDTQYF.